These 7 T cell receptor beta chains came from one sample sequenced in a study of Graves' ophthalmopathy and Graves' hyperthyroidism. Beta-chain TCR CDR3 regions were amplified from RNA transcripts. Second-round multiplex PCR came after first-round RT-PCR with HTBI primers. TCRdb fed the multiplex PCR reads into MiXCR, producing one record per CDR3 protein. The table includes under 200,000 distinct CDR3 sequences, 30% to 45% detected once. Sequencing was done on a sample of peripheral blood. These receptor sequences come from a woman in her 40s with Graves' ophthalmopathy.

The J gene is TRBJ2-7, the V gene TRBV6-5; D not resolved. The CDR3 is made up of 15 amino acids. Trimming left V 0 bases short and J 5 bases short, with 14 bases between. CDR1 and CDR2 from the germline V gene are MNHEY and SVGAGI. CDR3 coding DNA: TGTGCCAGCAGTTACTCTTCGGCTCGAGATGACGAGCAGTACTTC. As protein: CASSYSSARDDEQYF.

This clonotype came up many times. The chain recombines TRBV7-2 with TRBJ1-5; D not resolved. This CDR3 is built from 14 residues. V lost 1 base and J 7 bases, leaving 11 bases between the germline ends. Germline V CDR1 and CDR2: SGHTA, FQGNSA. The CDR3, as DNA: TGTGCCAGCAGCTTAGGACTGGCTGCCCAGCCCCAGCATTTT. This sequence encodes CASSLGLAAQPQHF.

At least ten counts were recorded for this clonotype. The chain employs TRBV6-2 or TRBV6-3 and TRBJ2-2; D remains unclear. The CDR3 extends over 15 amino acids. Germline CDR1 reads MNHEY; CDR2 reads SVGEGT. Trimming cost V 7 bases and J 4 bases, with 16 bases left between them. DNA for the CDR3: TGTGCCAGCAACCCCATCGGGCTTCTCACCGGGGAGCTGTTTTTT. It is translated as CASNPIGLLTGELFF.

The CDR3 reads CASSLARLAGVEQYF. The CDR3 DNA is TGTGCCAGCAGTTTAGCAAGGCTAGCGGGAGTTGAGCAGTACTTC. The chain joins TRBV6-5 to TRBJ2-7, with 10 bases identical to TRBD2. Germline V lookup: CDR1 MNHEY, CDR2 SVGAGI. This CDR3 has 15 residues. V lost 4 bases to trimming and J lost 7 bases; unmatched junction nucleotides: 10.

There are many counts of this clonotype. The V gene is TRBV19, the J gene TRBJ2-7; 10 bases align to TRBD1. Germline assignment: CDR1 LNHDA and CDR2 SQIVND (reference sequence). V lost 3 bases, J lost 6 bases, and 5 bases stayed unmatched. This CDR3 has 14 residues. The CDR3 DNA is TGTGCCAGTAGTATCACCGGGACAGGGGCCGAGCAGTACTTC. This gives the protein CASSITGTGAEQYF.

The chain is built from TRBV28 and TRBJ1-2; D not resolved. Germline V gives CDR1 MDHEN, CDR2 SYDVKM. This CDR3 spans 13 amino acids. The V gene lost 2 bases and the J gene lost 5 bases, with 9 bases spanning the gap. CDR3 sequence (DNA): TGTGCCAGCAGTTTAGGCGTTAGGTATGGCTACACCTTC. Translating it yields CASSLGVRYGYTF.

The V and J genes are TRBV19 and TRBJ1-1, with TRBD1 matching 11 bases. Germline assignment: CDR1 LNHDA and CDR2 SQIVND (reference sequence). The junction had 5 bases not matched to a gene; V was cut back by 5 bases and J by 6 bases. The CDR3 consists of 14 residues. This CDR3 reads CASSFGTGGSEAFF. The CDR3 coding sequence is TGTGCCAGTAGTTTCGGGACAGGGGGGTCTGAAGCTTTCTTT.